One and the same sample provided the 10 T cell receptor beta chains below, sequenced in a study of beta chain features in type 1 diabetes. General observations from the study: Moderately but significantly shorter TCRB CDR3s were found in Type 1 diabetes patients in all four CD4+ subsets.

Expressed TCRB transcripts got sequenced, as all isolated RNA was reverse transcribed. Data came from immunoSEQ multiplex PCR; TCRdb stores just in-frame clones and leaves some out. The table lists some 640,000 clones, roughly an eighth of them singletons, with roughly 0.04% in the top ten. The antigens for these receptors are not known. Input material: naive CD4+ T cells from blood. Receptors originate from a man in his late teens or twenties with type 1 diabetes.

This clone was counted between two and nine times. The V gene is TRBV29-1, the J gene TRBJ2-7, with a tentative D call TRBD1 (5 bases). Germline CDR1 reads SQVTM; CDR2 reads ANQGSEA. CDR3 length: 13 residues. V gave up 4 bases and J gave up 0 bases, with 10 bases separating them. DNA of the CDR3: TGCAGCGTTGTGTGGCAGGGCTCCTACGAGCAGTACTTC. Translating it yields CSVVWQGSYEQYF.

This clone was counted between two and nine times. V and J are TRBV9 and TRBJ1-3, with 7 nucleotides matching TRBD1. Germline V lookup: CDR1 SGDLS, CDR2 YYNGEE. V shed 3 bases and J 0 bases; nucleotides not matched to a gene: 6. The CDR3 is made up of 16 amino acids. CDR3 in amino acids: CASSGAGGGSGNTIYF. The CDR3 DNA reads as TGTGCCAGCAGCGGCGCAGGGGGTGGCTCTGGAAACACCATATATTTT. Together with reference TRBV9 and TRBJ1-3, the CDR3 gives the full variable domain: DSGVTQTPKHLITATGQRVTLRCSPRSGDLSVYWYQQSLDQGLQFLIQYYNGEERAKGNILERFSAQQFPDLHSELNLSSLELGDSALYFCASSGAGGGSGNTIYFGEGSWLTVV.

V is TRBV4-1 and J is TRBJ2-3, with 9 bases aligning to TRBD2. Germline-derived CDR1 and CDR2 are MGHRA and YSYEKL. This CDR3 comprises 13 residues. CDR3 sequence reads: CASRGGGADTQYF. CDR3 coding DNA: TGCGCTTCAAGAGGCGGGGGGGCCGATACGCAGTATTTT.

This clone turned up a few times. The chain recombines TRBV6-5 with TRBJ1-1; no definite D call. The V and J ends lost 8 bases and 1 base respectively, with 11 bases between them. Germline CDR1 reads MNHEY; CDR2 reads SVGAGI. The CDR3 consists of 13 residues. The CDR3 loop reads CASGITENTEAFF. The DNA of the CDR3 is TGTGCCAGCGGAATCACAGAGAACACTGAAGCTTTCTTT.

The chain recombines TRBV28 with TRBJ2-7; D unclear. The germline gives CDR1 MDHEN, CDR2 SYDVKM. The CDR3 runs to 12 residues. Trimming removed 8 bases from V and 4 bases from J, with 12 bases in between. The CDR3 DNA is TGTGCCAGCGCTTCCCCCCCGTACGAGCAGTACTTC. This encodes CASASPPYEQYF. The variable domain in full, completed from reference TRBV28 and TRBJ2-7, reads DVKVTQSSRYLVKRTGEKVFLECVQDMDHENMFWYRQDPGLGLRLIYFSYDVKMKEKGDIPEGYSVSREKKERFSLILESASTNQTSMYLCASASPPYEQYFGPGTRLTVT.

The chain joins TRBV23-1 to TRBJ1-1; unclear D gene. TRBV23-1 is an ORF; its function is uncertain. The V gene lost 11 bases and the J gene lost 3 bases, with 22 bases spanning the gap. This CDR3 contains 15 residues. The CDR3 DNA sequence: TGCGCCTCTAGGGTGGGGAAGTGTGAGGACACTGAAGCTTTCTTT. Residues: CASRVGKCEDTEAFF.

Points on this clone: Other DNA sequences in the same sample also yield this CDR3. The V gene is TRBV2, the J gene TRBJ2-3; 7 bases are shared with TRBD2. Germline V lookup: CDR1 SNHLY, CDR2 FYNNEI. The V gene end was trimmed by 1 base and the J gene end by 2 bases; junction bases not matched to a gene: 3. The CDR3 has 15 amino acids. CDR3 sequence: CASSEEGLSTDTQYF. For the CDR3, the DNA is TGTGCCAGCAGTGAAGAGGGACTATCCACAGATACGCAGTATTTT. Drawing the rest from reference TRBV2 and TRBJ2-3, the complete variable domain is EPEVTQTPSHQVTQMGQEVILRCVPISNHLYFYWYRQILGQKVEFLVSFYNNEISEKSEIFDDQFSVERPDGSNFTLKIRSTKLEDSAMYFCASSEEGLSTDTQYFGPGTRLTVL.

As DNA, the CDR3 is TGTGCCACCAGCACGGGCCAGACCCCACCTCAGCCCCAGCATTTT. Protein product: CATSTGQTPPQPQHF. The V and J genes are TRBV15 and TRBJ1-5; D is uncertain. Germline V gene data show CDR1 as LNHNV and CDR2 as YYDKDF (reference sequence). The CDR3 length is 15 residues. Trimming left V 4 bases short and J 6 bases short, with 16 bases between.

The rearrangement uses TRBV5-4 and TRBJ2-7, with D perhaps TRBD1 or TRBD2 (6 bases each). There are 15 residues in the CDR3. Germline V CDR1 and CDR2: SGHNT, YYREEE (reference sequence). Trimming cost V 4 bases and J 2 bases, with 16 bases left between them. The CDR3: CASSPGGTRAYEQYF. Here the CDR3 DNA reads TGTGCCAGCAGCCCGGGCGGGACACGAGCCTACGAGCAGTACTTC.

The V call is TRBV19, the J call TRBJ2-6, with D perhaps TRBD1 (5 bases). The germline gives CDR1 LNHDA, CDR2 SQIVND (reference sequence). The CDR3 runs 15 residues. V was trimmed by 7 bases and J by 0 bases, leaving 10 bases between them. This CDR3 reads CASKTGHSGANVLTF. The CDR3 DNA sequence: TGTGCCAGTAAAACAGGACACTCTGGGGCCAACGTCCTGACTTTC.